This T cell receptor (beta chain) was profiled in a study of metastatic and nonmetastatic thyroid tumors. Study background: Comparison of repertoires was carried out across blood and tumor or nodule tissue from malignant and benign thyroid patients. The study's findings and limits: Reports indicated that malignant thyroid tumors showed significantly higher TCR beta diversity than benign nodules did, in blood and tumor.

In its sample, this clone is medium-sized (0.01 to 0.1%). Antigen: not known. Germline V gene sequence: CDR1 SGHTA, CDR2 FQGNSA. V was pared by 4 bases and J by 0 bases, with 10 bases between. The CDR3 runs 14 residues. Methods used by the authors: Researchers built a distant-metastasis classifier for papillary thyroid cancer that drew on CDR3 differences across clinicopathological groups. TCRdb reanalyzed the PCR reads via MiXCR. TCRdb assigned the V and J calls; the authors' analysis was not used. This table holds some 15,000 clones, around 22% found once. There were no patients who had received any treatment before thyroid surgery.

The origin of this receptor is a female donor with papillary thyroid cancer or a benign thyroid nodule (not recorded which). Some clones in this sample may be carry-over from other donors' samples. The chain combines TRBV7-2 with TRBJ2-7; D remains unclear. Sample: blood. DNA of the CDR3: TGTGCCAGCAGCTCCGACCAAGTCTCCTACGAGCAGTACTTC. Translation gives CASSSDQVSYEQYF.